This T cell receptor (beta chain) was obtained from a study of T-cell memory formation after mild COVID-19. Study-level findings and limits: CD4+ contracting clones lay mainly in CM and EM, CD8+ ones in EMRA. From day 15 to 85, contracting clones were balanced between CD4 and CD8, whereas later expanders leaned toward CD4+. Cross-reactive memory seemingly joined, as some responding clones were found in pre-infection memory.

5'RACE primed from the constant segment yielded TCR alpha and TCR beta cDNA libraries bearing sample barcodes and UMIs. Via MiXCR, TCRdb re-called the 5' RACE reads, giving one row per CDR3 protein. The sample consists of 250,000 to 300,000 distinct CDR3 sequences, about a sixth of them appearing once. V was clipped by 5 bases and J by 7 bases, with 10 bases between them. CDR1 and CDR2 (germline): SGHVS, FQNEAQ. The CDR3 has 12 residues. This clonotype was recorded a few times. Antigen specificity is unknown. The J gene is TRBJ2-3, the V gene TRBV7-8; D ambiguous. Sequenced: PBMCs or a T cell subset sorted from them (not recorded which). The sequence was collected from a man between 18 and 29 years old who had mild COVID-19 (a few samples of this study predate the infection). Cell type and time point are not known. CDR3 bases: TGTGCCAGCAGCACCTACAGTCATACGCAGTATTTT. It specifies CASSTYSHTQYF.